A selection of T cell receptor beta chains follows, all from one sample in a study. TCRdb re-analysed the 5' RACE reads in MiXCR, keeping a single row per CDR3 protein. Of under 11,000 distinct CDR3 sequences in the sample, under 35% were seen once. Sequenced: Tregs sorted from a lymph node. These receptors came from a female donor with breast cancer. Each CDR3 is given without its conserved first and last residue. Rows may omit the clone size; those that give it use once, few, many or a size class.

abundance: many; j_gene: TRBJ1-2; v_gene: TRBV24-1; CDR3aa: ATSDRRTGGDYGYT
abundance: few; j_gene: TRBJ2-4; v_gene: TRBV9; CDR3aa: ASSVGGDSSQY
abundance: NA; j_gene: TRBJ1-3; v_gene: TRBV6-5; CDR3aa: ASSYTWSSGNTIY
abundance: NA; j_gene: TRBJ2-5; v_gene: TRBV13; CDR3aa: ASSLGQGALETQY
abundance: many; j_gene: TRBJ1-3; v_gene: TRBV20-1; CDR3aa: SARDGVYSGNTIY
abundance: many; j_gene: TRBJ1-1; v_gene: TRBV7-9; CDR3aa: ASSLALNGHTEAF
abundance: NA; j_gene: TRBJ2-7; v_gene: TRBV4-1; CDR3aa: ASSQDPLAGAYEQC
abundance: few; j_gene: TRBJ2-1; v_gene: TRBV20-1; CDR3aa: SGGRGEYNEQF
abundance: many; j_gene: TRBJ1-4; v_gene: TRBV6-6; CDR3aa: ASSYEGGPTNEKLF
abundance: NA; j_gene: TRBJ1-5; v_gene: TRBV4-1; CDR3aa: ASSQAGTPSNQPQH
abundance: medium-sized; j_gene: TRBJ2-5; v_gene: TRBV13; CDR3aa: ASRNSGSKETQY